This is a list of T cell receptor beta chains from one sample in a study of OX40 agonist ivuxolimab in advanced cancers. Some clones are missing from TCRdb's copy, which holds only in-frame ones; the method was immunoSEQ multiplex PCR. The sample lists tens of thousands of clones, approximately 90% seen once, with just under 9.5% in the top ten. The source material was CD4+ or CD8+ T cells sorted from blood, sampled in a trial of the OX40 agonist ivuxolimab. The receptors here all came from an adult with an advanced solid tumor such as melanoma, head and neck, liver or kidney cancer. Each CDR3 is given with its conserved first and last residue. A D gene is named only where the DNA matches it firmly. Size is omitted from some rows. Given values are once, few, many or a class for expanded clones.

>TRBV11-3|NA|NA|TRBJ2-7
TGTGCCAGCAGCTTAGGAGGGTCCTACGAGCAGTACTTC
CASSLGGSYEQYF
>TRBV6-5|NA|NA|TRBJ2-7
TGTGCCAGCAGCGCTAGCGACTCCTACGAGCAGTACTTC
CASSASDSYEQYF
>TRBV6-5|NA|NA|TRBJ1-4
TGTGCCAGCAGTCCCGATGGGGGTAATAATGAAAAACTGTTTTTT
CASSPDGGNNEKLFF
>TRBV5-4|NA|TRBD1|TRBJ2-7
TGTGCCAGCAGCTTGGATCCACAGGGGGCGGAGGACGAGCAGTACTTC
CASSLDPQGAEDEQYF
>TRBV19|NA|TRBD1|TRBJ2-2
TGTGCCAGTAGTATCGCGGGACAGGGAGGTTTGGTTTTT
CASSIAGQGGLVF
>TRBV5-6|NA|NA|TRBJ1-3
TGTGCCAGCAGCTTGGGGGGACACTCTGGAAACACCATATATTTT
CASSLGGHSGNTIYF
>TRBV6-1|NA|NA|TRBJ1-2
TGTGCCAGCAGTGCCCCAGACAGGCACAACTATGGCTACACCTTC
CASSAPDRHNYGYTF
>TRBV7-8|NA|NA|TRBJ1-1
TGTGCCAGCAGCCGGACATCCCTAGGGACTGAAGCTTTCTTT
CASSRTSLGTEAFF
>TRBV4-1|NA|TRBD1|TRBJ2-7
TGCGCCAGCAGCTTCGGGACAGCCAATTACGAGCAGTACTTC
CASSFGTANYEQYF
>TRBV10-3|NA|TRBD2|TRBJ2-3
TGTGCCATCGGGGGACTAGCGCTAAGCACAGATACGCAGTATTTT
CAIGGLALSTDTQYF
>TRBV5-4|NA|NA|TRBJ2-5
TGTGCCAGCAGCTTGGAGGCAGGCTCCCGGGAGACCCAGTACTTC
CASSLEAGSRETQYF
>TRBV6-5|NA|NA|TRBJ1-1
TGTGCCAGCAGTTACTCGGAAGGGAACACTGAAGCTTTCTTT
CASSYSEGNTEAFF
>TRBV19|NA|NA|TRBJ2-7
TGTGCCAGTAGTATAGATCTAGGAAGAGTGCAGTACTTC
CASSIDLGRVQYF
>TRBV28|NA|TRBD2|TRBJ2-7
TGTGCCAGCAGTTTTCGGCTAGCGGATTACGAGCAGTACTTC
CASSFRLADYEQYF
>TRBV9|NA|NA|TRBJ2-1
TGTGCCAGCAGCGTAGACAGGGTGGCAGGAAACCTGTACAATGAGCAGTTCTTC
CASSVDRVAGNLYNEQFF
>TRBV5-6|NA|NA|TRBJ1-2
TGTGCCAGCAGCTTGGCCCTCAGGGAACCCTATGGCTACACCTTC
CASSLALREPYGYTF
>TRBV19|NA|NA|TRBJ2-1
TGTGCCAGTAGTTCCTACAATGAGCAGTTCTTC
CASSSYNEQFF
>TRBV6-6|NA|NA|TRBJ2-7
TGTGCCAGCTTCGGGGCCCCGAACTACGAGCAGTACTTC
CASFGAPNYEQYF
>TRBV30|NA|NA|TRBJ2-2
TGTGCCTGGAGTGTAAGGATCGGGGAGCTGTTTTTT
CAWSVRIGELFF
>TRBV7-6|NA|TRBD2|TRBJ2-7
TGTGCCAGCAGCCAAACACTAGCGGCGGCCTCCTACGAGCAGTACTTC
CASSQTLAAASYEQYF
>TRBV6-5|NA|NA|TRBJ2-7
TGTGCCAGCAGTTACCGCAAAAACTACGAGCAGTACTTC
CASSYRKNYEQYF
>TRBV19|NA|NA|TRBJ1-2
TGTGCCAGTAGTGGCGAGAACTATGGCTACACCTTC
CASSGENYGYTF
>TRBV4-1|NA|TRBD1|TRBJ1-1
TGCGCCAGCAGCCAAGCCCCCCGGGACAGGGGAGTGGTGAACACTGAAGCTTTCTTT
CASSQAPRDRGVVNTEAFF
>TRBV2|NA|NA|TRBJ2-2
TGTGCCAGACTTACTTCGAACACCGGGGAGCTGTTTTTT
CARLTSNTGELFF
>TRBV27|NA|TRBD2|TRBJ2-1
TGTGCCAGCCACCCTTTAGGGACTAGAGGTGAAGATGAGCAGTTCTTC
CASHPLGTRGEDEQFF
>TRBV11-2|NA|NA|TRBJ2-7
TGTGCCAGCAGGGGCGGAGAATCCTACGAGCAGTACTTC
CASRGGESYEQYF
>TRBV9|once|NA|TRBJ2-1
TGTGCCAGCAGCTCGGGACTCAACAATGAGCAGTTCTTC
CASSSGLNNEQFF
>TRBV29-1|NA|TRBD1|TRBJ2-1
TGCAGCGTTCCGGGACAGGGTTTCGATGAGCAGTTCTTC
CSVPGQGFDEQFF
>TRBV7-9|NA|NA|TRBJ2-5
TGTGCCAGCAGCTCCCTTGAGATCGAGACCCAGTACTTC
CASSSLEIETQYF
>TRBV14|NA|NA|TRBJ2-3
TGTGCCAGCAGCAACTACCACCATAGCACAGATACGCAGTATTTT
CASSNYHHSTDTQYF
>TRBV29-1|NA|NA|TRBJ2-7
TGCAGCGTTCCGAAGGTAGGGGACCTCTCCTACGAGCAGTACTTC
CSVPKVGDLSYEQYF
>TRBV7-2|NA|NA|TRBJ2-2
TGTGCCAGCAGCCCAGGGTACACCGGGGAGCTGTTTTTT
CASSPGYTGELFF
>TRBV18|NA|NA|TRBJ2-3
TGTGCCAGCTCGCCCCCGGACGGCCGCACAGATACGCAGTATTTT
CASSPPDGRTDTQYF
>TRBV7-8|once|TRBD1|TRBJ2-1
TGTGCCAGCAGCTTAGGGACAGGCGAAGGGCGTGAGCAGTTCTTC
CASSLGTGEGREQFF
>TRBV10-3|NA|NA|TRBJ2-2
TGTGCCATCCACCCGGGGACACTTGCCCCAAACACCGGGGAGCTGTTTTTT
CAIHPGTLAPNTGELFF
>TRBV7-2|NA|NA|TRBJ2-7
TGTGCCAGCAGCTTAGCAGCCGAGCAGTACTTC
CASSLAAEQYF
>TRBV5-1|NA|NA|TRBJ2-7
TGCGCCAGCAGCTTGTCTTCCGGGAGCTACGAGCAGTACTTC
CASSLSSGSYEQYF
>TRBV29-1|NA|NA|TRBJ1-3
TGCAGCGTTGTTAGCGGAAACACCATATATTTT
CSVVSGNTIYF
>TRBV7-9|NA|TRBD1|TRBJ1-2
TGTGCCAGCAGCTTTGGACAGGGCCCTGGGAGCTACACCTTC
CASSFGQGPGSYTF
>TRBV9|NA|NA|TRBJ1-2
TGTGCCAGCAGCGGACTTACGGCTTCTAACTATGGCTACACCTTC
CASSGLTASNYGYTF
>TRBV11-2|few|NA|TRBJ2-7
TGTGCCAGCAGCTTCCCGACAGGTTACGAGCAGTACTTC
CASSFPTGYEQYF
>TRBV4-1|NA|NA|TRBJ1-1
TGCGCCAGCAGCCAAGCCCAGGGCCCAGAAGCTTTCTTT
CASSQAQGPEAFF
>TRBV14|NA|NA|TRBJ2-7
TGTGCCAGCAGCGAAACAGGGTACGAGCAGTACTTC
CASSETGYEQYF
>TRBV19|NA|TRBD2|TRBJ2-7
TGTGCCAGTAGTGTCACTAGCGGGAGTATCTACGAGCAGTACTTC
CASSVTSGSIYEQYF
>TRBV7-6|NA|NA|TRBJ2-3
TGTGCCAGCAGCTTAATGATTGACCGGGCAGATACGCAGTATTTT
CASSLMIDRADTQYF
>TRBV14|NA|NA|TRBJ1-1
TGTGCCAGCACCAGACTCGGTTTACAGGATCATGAAGCTTTCTTT
CASTRLGLQDHEAFF
>TRBV5-1|NA|TRBD1|TRBJ1-1
TGCGCCAGCAGCTGGGGGACAGGTCAAAACACTGAAGCTTTCTTT
CASSWGTGQNTEAFF
>TRBV4-1|NA|TRBD1|TRBJ2-7
TGCGCCAGCAGCCAGCAACAGGGGGCGAGGACCTACGAGCAGTACTTC
CASSQQQGARTYEQYF
>TRBV5-6|NA|NA|TRBJ1-1
TGTGCCAGCAGCTTCAATCCAGGTGGGGAAGAGGCTTTCTTT
CASSFNPGGEEAFF
>TRBV6-5|NA|TRBD2|TRBJ2-1
TGTGCCACCCTGAGGACTAGCGGGAGAGAGACGGAGCAGTTCTTC
CATLRTSGRETEQFF
>TRBV30|NA|NA|TRBJ2-3
TGTGCCTGGAGTGTACTGAGTGGAGATACGCAGTATTTT
CAWSVLSGDTQYF
>TRBV7-9|NA|TRBD1|TRBJ2-7
TGTGCCAGCAGACCGAACAGGGGACCCTACGAGCAGTACTTC
CASRPNRGPYEQYF
>TRBV13|NA|NA|TRBJ1-4
TGTGCCAGCAGCTCCGGACTGGATGAAAAACTGTTTTTT
CASSSGLDEKLFF
>TRBV2|NA|TRBD1|TRBJ2-1
TGTGCCCCCCTTGTGGGCTCGGGACAGGTTGGGAATGAGCAGTTCTTC
CAPLVGSGQVGNEQFF
>TRBV27|NA|NA|TRBJ1-1
TGTGCCAGCAGTTATATAGGCAGGGTCAACACTGAAGCTTTCTTT
CASSYIGRVNTEAFF
>TRBV11-3|NA|NA|TRBJ2-3
TGTGCCAGCAGCTCCGCCGGGGAAGCAGATACGCAGTATTTT
CASSSAGEADTQYF
>TRBV19|NA|NA|TRBJ1-1
TGTGCCAGTAGTATAGATCTCGAGCGGACCGGAGCTTTCTTT
CASSIDLERTGAFF
>TRBV28|NA|NA|TRBJ1-2
TGTGCCAGCAGTCCCTTACGGGGAGTCGACTATGGCTACACCTTC
CASSPLRGVDYGYTF
>TRBV10-2|few|TRBD2|TRBJ2-2
TGCGCCAGCAATATAGCGGGGGGATTTACCGGGGAGCTGTTTTTT
CASNIAGGFTGELFF
>TRBV2|NA|NA|TRBJ1-3
TGTGCCAGCAGTGAAGGCATTTCTGGAAACACCATATATTTT
CASSEGISGNTIYF